This entry lists 26 T cell receptor beta chains sequenced from one sample in a study of Graves' ophthalmopathy and Graves' hyperthyroidism. RNA transcripts served as template for amplifying TCR beta CDR3 sequences. HTBI-primed first-round RT-PCR preceded second-round multiplex PCR. Each CDR3 protein gets one entry after TCRdb re-called the multiplex PCR reads with MiXCR. The sample contains 300,000 to 400,000 distinct CDR3 sequences, approximately 18% of which appear only once. Sequencing used peripheral blood. The source of these receptors is an adult woman with stable Graves' hyperthyroidism.

This clonotype has a count of ten or more. The rearrangement joins TRBV20-1 to TRBJ2-2, with TRBD2 matching 7 bases. This CDR3 is 16 amino acids long. Germline loops: CDR1 DFQATT, CDR2 SNEGSKA (reference sequence). V lost 1 base and J lost 5; bases outside the gene matches: 10. The CDR3: CSARVFLAEGTGELFF. The CDR3 DNA reads as TGCAGTGCTAGAGTTTTCCTAGCGGAGGGGACCGGGGAGCTGTTTTTT.

This clonotype was observed at least ten times. V usage is TRBV28 and J usage is TRBJ2-6; TRBD2 matches at 7 bases. Germline CDR1 is MDHEN and CDR2 is SYDVKM. The V segment lost 5 bases and the J segment 0 bases; nucleotides outside the gene matches: 7. This CDR3 has 17 amino acids. The CDR3 spells CASSPSGGLSGANVLTF. The CDR3 region has the DNA TGTGCCAGCAGTCCTAGCGGAGGGCTCTCTGGGGCCAACGTCCTGACTTTC.

This clonotype came up many times. The chain employs TRBV12-3 or TRBV12-4 and TRBJ1-5; no firm D call. The CDR3 spans 12 residues. Trimming stripped 6 bases from V and 12 bases from J, with 15 bases between. The CDR3 sequence is CASSRTRSDQHF. CDR3 sequence (DNA): TGTGCCAGCAGCCGGACCCGATCCGACCAGCATTTT.

This clonotype was observed at least ten times. CDR3 in DNA: TGTGCCAGCAGTGAATTGGGGGGGCAGCCCCAGCATTTT. Encoded protein: CASSELGGQPQHF. V is TRBV25-1 and J is TRBJ1-5; tentatively, D is TRBD1 (5 bases). Deletions cut 1 base from V and 7 bases from J, with 8 bases between. This CDR3 has 13 residues. Germline CDR1 and CDR2: MGHDK and SYGVNS.

The V call is TRBV28, the J call TRBJ2-1, with TRBD2 as a possible D gene (7 bases). This CDR3 region has 16 residues. CDR1 is MDHEN, CDR2 SYDVKM, per germline. Trimming stripped 1 base from V and 2 bases from J, with 12 bases between. The CDR3 sequence is CASSLYGEGAYNEQFF. In DNA form, the CDR3 reads TGTGCCAGCAGTTTATATGGGGAGGGGGCCTACAATGAGCAGTTCTTC. The full variable domain, with the rest looked up from reference TRBV28 and TRBJ2-1, is DVKVTQSSRYLVKRTGEKVFLECVQDMDHENMFWYRQDPGLGLRLIYFSYDVKMKEKGDIPEGYSVSREKKERFSLILESASTNQTSMYLCASSLYGEGAYNEQFFGPGTRLTVL.

This clonotype was recorded many times. The rearrangement links TRBV24-1 to TRBJ1-2; D might be TRBD1 (5 bases). Germline loops: CDR1 KGHDR, CDR2 SFDVKD. The CDR3 sequence is 16 residues long. V was cut by 5 bases and J by 3 bases, with 18 bases left in between. The CDR3 loop reads CATSGGTTREHYGYTF. The CDR3 nucleotides read TGTGCCACCAGTGGAGGAACCACCAGGGAACACTATGGCTACACCTTC.

Only a few counts were recorded for this clonotype. A junction end diverges from the germline sequence, so it may reflect a read error. V is TRBV6-1 and J is TRBJ2-2; weak D call: TRBD1 (7 bases). From germline, CDR1 is MNHNS and CDR2 SASEGT. The CDR3 totals 13 residues. In DNA, the CDR3 is TGTGCCAGCATCCAGGGGGGAACCGGGGAGCTGTGTTTT. Its translation is CASIQGGTGELCF.

This rearrangement joins TRBV18 to TRBJ2-5, with D tentatively TRBD1 (6 bases). The CDR3 length is 15 residues. V lost 1 base and J lost 2, with 11 bases in between. CDR1 is KGHSH, CDR2 LQKENI, per germline. CDR3 sequence (DNA): TGTGCCAGCTCACCACGGAGGCAGGGGCAAGAGACCCAGTACTTC. Amino acids: CASSPRRQGQETQYF.

The chain uses TRBV12-3 or TRBV12-4 and TRBJ1-1; D is ambiguous. This CDR3 has 13 amino acids. The ends were cut back, 3 bases at V and 7 bases at J, with 12 bases in the middle. The CDR3 nucleotides are TGTGCCAGCAGTTTGGTGTTTGGCATTGAAGCTTTCTTT. This gives the protein CASSLVFGIEAFF.

This clonotype was counted at least ten times. The V and J genes are TRBV11-1 and TRBJ2-7; 9 nucleotides align to TRBD1. With 5 bases clipped from V and 9 bases from J, the junction kept 17 bases outside the gene matches. Germline V gene sequence: CDR1 SGHAT, CDR2 FQDESV (reference sequence). This CDR3 has 16 amino acids. The CDR3 reads CASSPTSGDRVFGQYF. CDR3 DNA sequence: TGTGCCAGCAGCCCGACATCGGGGGACAGGGTTTTCGGGCAGTACTTC.

This clonotype showed up many times. The chain uses TRBV19 and TRBJ2-7; D unresolved. Germline V gives CDR1 LNHDA, CDR2 SQIVND (reference sequence). Trimming took off 7 bases at V and 6 bases at J, with 10 bases between the two ends. CDR3 length equals 11 residues. The CDR3 region is CASKLGGEQYF. CDR3 bases: TGTGCCAGTAAGTTGGGCGGCGAGCAGTACTTC. Full variable domain (outside the CDR3, taken from reference TRBV19 and TRBJ2-7): DGGITQSPKYLFRKEGQNVTLSCEQNLNHDAMYWYRQDPGQGLRLIYYSQIVNDFQKGDIAEGYSVSREKKESFPLTVTSAQKNPTAFYLCASKLGGEQYFGPGTRLTVT.

At least ten counts were recorded for this clonotype. The V call is TRBV12-5, the J call TRBJ2-7; TRBD1 agrees at 7 bases. The germline gives CDR1 LGHNT, CDR2 FRNRAP. J gave up 6 bases and V 6 bases, and 14 bases lay outside the gene matches. The CDR3 length is 15 residues. CDR3 bases: TGTGCTAGTGGGTCGGACAGGTCTTCGGTTGGCGAGCAGTACTTC. Protein product: CASGSDRSSVGEQYF.

This clonotype was picked up many times. V usage is TRBV12-3 or TRBV12-4 and J usage is TRBJ2-5; 10 bases line up with TRBD1. With V trimmed by 5 bases and J by 5 bases, 5 bases remained unmatched. The CDR3 consists of 14 residues. The CDR3 nucleotides read TGTGCCAGCAGTCCAGACAGGGGGCTGGAGACCCAGTACTTC. As protein: CASSPDRGLETQYF.

At least ten counts were recorded for this clonotype. V and J are TRBV28 and TRBJ1-1, with D uncertain. Germline CDR1 and CDR2: MDHEN and SYDVKM. Deletions cut 3 bases from V and 0 bases from J, with 17 bases between. The CDR3 loop spans 17 amino acids. The CDR3 bases are TGTGCCAGCAGTTTGTTGGACCCACAAGCCATGAACACTGAAGCTTTCTTT. Protein sequence: CASSLLDPQAMNTEAFF.

The rearrangement uses TRBV18 and TRBJ1-1; TRBD1 aligns across 8 bases. Germline V gene sequence: CDR1 KGHSH, CDR2 LQKENI. This CDR3 contains 14 residues. V trimming: 4 bases; J trimming: 3 bases; junction bases outside the gene matches: 4. The CDR3 here is CASSRTQGDTEAFF. CDR3 nucleotide sequence: TGTGCCAGCTCACGGACACAGGGGGACACTGAAGCTTTCTTT.

The sample holds many counts of this clonotype. The chain couples TRBV10-1 to TRBJ2-7, with 9 bases matching TRBD2. Germline loops: CDR1 WNHNN, CDR2 SYGVQD (reference sequence). The V gene end was trimmed by 0 bases and the J gene end by 4 bases; junction bases not matched to a gene: 4. The CDR3 loop spans 15 amino acids. CDR3 protein: CASSESGRGGYEQYF. The DNA for the CDR3 is TGCGCCAGCAGTGAGTCTGGGCGGGGGGGGTACGAGCAGTACTTC.

This clonotype was observed many times. V and J are TRBV24-1 and TRBJ1-5, with D perhaps matching TRBD1 (6 bases). CDR1 is KGHDR and CDR2 is SFDVKD in the germline V gene. CDR3 size: 16 residues. Trimming cost V 0 bases and J 5 bases, with 13 bases left between them. CDR3: CATSDLGSPGDQPQHF. The CDR3, as DNA: TGTGCCACCAGTGATTTGGGCAGCCCAGGGGATCAGCCCCAGCATTTT.

This clonotype occurred many times. The J gene is TRBJ2-7, the V gene TRBV19; unclear D gene. The CDR3 is 14 amino acids. With 3 bases removed from V and 2 bases from J, the gap between germline ends came to 11 bases. CDR1 and CDR2 from the germline V gene are LNHDA and SQIVND (reference sequence). CDR3 bases: TGTGCCAGTAGTATGATCGAGCGTCCCTACGAGCAGTACTTC. Translated: CASSMIERPYEQYF.

This clonotype has a count of ten or more. This rearrangement joins TRBV6-6 to TRBJ2-7, with D unresolved. The V gene lost 5 bases and the J gene lost 6 bases, with 14 bases spanning the gap. Germline lookup yields CDR1 MNHNY and CDR2 SVGAGI (reference sequence). The CDR3 extends over 13 amino acids. The CDR3 DNA reads TGTGCCAGCAGTCTATCAGGTCCCAGCGAGCAGTACTTC. It codes for CASSLSGPSEQYF.

This clonotype was observed many times. V is TRBV7-2 and J is TRBJ2-5, with 12 bases aligning to TRBD1. Per germline, CDR1 SGHTA and CDR2 FQGNSA. This CDR3 is 16 amino acids long. V lost 4 bases to trimming and J lost 4 bases; unmatched junction nucleotides: 7. The chain's CDR3 is CASSSPGTGGGETQYF. The CDR3 region has the DNA TGTGCCAGCAGCTCACCCGGGACAGGGGGCGGAGAGACCCAGTACTTC. Full variable domain (rest looked up from reference TRBV7-2 and TRBJ2-5): GAGVSQSPSNKVTEKGKDVELRCDPISGHTALYWYRQSLGQGLEFLIYFQGNSAPDKSGLPSDRFSAERTGGSVSTLTIQRTQQEDSAVYLCASSSPGTGGGETQYFGPGTRLLVL.

This clonotype was picked up many times. The V call is TRBV6-1, the J call TRBJ1-5; the D is unclear. This CDR3 region has 13 residues. Germline assignment: CDR1 MNHNS and CDR2 SASEGT. Trimming left V 9 bases short and J 2 bases short, with 11 bases between. The CDR3 is CASAPRGNQPQHF. The CDR3 coding sequence is TGTGCCAGTGCTCCAAGGGGCAATCAGCCCCAGCATTTT.

The V call is TRBV2, the J call TRBJ2-5; no firm D call. Trimming cost V 7 bases and J 5 bases, with 14 bases left between them. CDR1 and CDR2 (germline): SNHLY, FYNNEI. This CDR3 region has 13 residues. The CDR3 sequence is CASKRLPGETQYF. Here the CDR3 DNA reads TGTGCCAGCAAGAGGCTCCCCGGGGAGACCCAGTACTTC.

This clonotype was seen repeatedly, ten times or more. The CDR3: CASSSENRARETQYF. Written as DNA, the CDR3 is TGTGCCAGCAGTTCCGAGAACAGGGCTCGGGAGACCCAGTACTTC. The chain joins TRBV6-5 to TRBJ2-5; D perhaps matches TRBD1 (6 bases). CDR1 MNHEY and CDR2 SVGAGI come from the germline V gene. This CDR3 contains 15 residues. Trimming removed 4 bases from V and 5 bases from J, with 17 bases in between.

This clonotype occurred a few times. The chain uses TRBV30 and TRBJ2-7; 13 positions match TRBD2. This CDR3 region has 16 residues. CDR1 is GTSNPN, CDR2 SVGIG, per germline (reference sequence). The V and J ends lost 2 bases and 4 bases, in that order; junction bases with no gene match: 8. The CDR3, as DNA: TGTGCCTGGAGTCACGGACTAGCGGGAGAGGCGTACGAGCAGTACTTC. Translated, it gives CAWSHGLAGEAYEQYF.

This clonotype was detected many times. This chain uses TRBV7-2 with TRBJ2-7, with a possible D match to TRBD1 (5 bases). Germline V gives CDR1 SGHTA, CDR2 FQGNSA. This CDR3 spans 19 amino acids. V lost 0 bases, J lost 7 bases, and 28 bases lay in between. The CDR3 here is CASSLASPARPGLSEEQYF. Written as DNA, the CDR3 is TGTGCCAGCAGCTTAGCGTCCCCCGCCCGGCCAGGGCTGTCTGAAGAGCAGTACTTC.

This clonotype appeared many times. The chain links TRBV6-1 to TRBJ1-6, with D unresolved. The V and J ends lost 8 bases and 7 bases respectively, with 9 bases between them. Germline-derived CDR1 and CDR2 are MNHNS and SASEGT. The CDR3 consists of 12 residues. The CDR3 region has the DNA TGTGCCAGCTCTGACGGGAATTCACCCCTCCACTTT. Encoded protein: CASSDGNSPLHF.